This TCR beta chain was observed in a study of CD8+ T cells in alopecia areata. With respect to this clone: Its matching antigen is unknown.

Whole-study findings and limits: Mice showed clearer TCR sharing than patients did, a gap that was possibly HLA-related.

In roughly 5 patients, CD4+ T cells were split by CD25+CD127- sorting. Individuals with alopecia areata gave both lesional scalp punch biopsies and peripheral blood for collection. The V segment lost 5 bases and the J segment 8 bases; nucleotides outside the gene matches: 7. This CDR3 has 13 amino acids. The V gene's germline CDR1 is SGHTA and CDR2 FQGTGA. As the sequencing template, cDNA was produced by extracting RNA and reverse transcribing it. Clones were read by immunoSEQ multiplex PCR, and TCRdb kept only the in-frame ones, dropping some. The sample consists of 30,000 to 40,000 clones, less than 55% of them appearing once.

The chain combines TRBV7-3 with TRBJ1-2; 8 bases fit TRBD1. Sequencing used CD4+ Tregs sorted from blood. The clonotype was recovered from a human donor with alopecia areata. CDR3 sequence reads: CASSPTTGAGYTF. CDR3 bases: TGTGCCAGCAGCCCGACGACAGGGGCGGGCTACACCTTC.